The sequence of this TCR beta chain was determined in a study of blood T cell repertoires in COVID-19. Background on the study: COVID-19 samples collected from the United States, Italy and Spain covered acute and convalescent phases.

As originally analysed: Scientists estimated how many nucleated cells there were by amplifying reference gene primers. Data came from immunoSEQ multiplex PCR; TCRdb stores just in-frame clones and leaves some out. V and J calls and clone size come straight from that table; D and trimming were deduced from the DNA. This sample has 65,000 to 80,000 clones, with 86% found just once. This CDR3 region has 15 residues. Germline V gene data show CDR1 as LGHNA and CDR2 as YNFKEQ. Deletions cut 4 bases from V and 8 bases from J, with 17 bases between. This chain uses TRBV4-2 with TRBJ1-4; a possible D gene is TRBD1 (6 bases). The sequenced material came from peripheral blood. The sequence came from a man in his thirties or forties with acute or convalescent COVID-19. The CDR3 reads CASSLWAEDREKLFF. CDR3 bases: TGTGCCAGCAGCCTCTGGGCCGAAGACAGGGAAAAACTGTTTTTT.